One sample yielded the 2 T cell receptor beta chains listed below, sequenced in a study of T cell changes during pregnancy in multiple sclerosis. TCRdb's table, derived via immunoSEQ multiplex PCR, lists solely in-frame clones and lacks some. The top ten hold about 2.1% of the sample, which has about 68,000 clones, 91% seen once. The input for sequencing was peripheral blood, taken in the first trimester of pregnancy. The receptors were gathered from a female donor with multiple sclerosis, enrolled in a pregnancy study.

The chain combines TRBV7-6 with TRBJ2-2; the match to TRBD1 covers 10 bases. J gave up 6 bases and V 5 bases, and 6 bases lay outside the gene matches. Germline values: CDR1 SGHVS, CDR2 FNYEAQ. The CDR3 extends over 15 amino acids. This CDR3 reads CASSTGTGVSGELFF. The DNA of the CDR3 is TGTGCCAGCAGCACCGGGACAGGGGTGTCCGGGGAGCTGTTTTTT.

The CDR3 here is CASSLGQGIQETQYF. Written as DNA, the CDR3 is TGCGCCAGCAGCTTGGGACAGGGTATCCAAGAGACCCAGTACTTC. V usage is TRBV5-1 and J usage is TRBJ2-5, with TRBD1 matching 7 bases. The CDR3 is made up of 15 amino acids. The ends lost 0 bases at V and 1 base at J; junction bases unmatched: 3. Germline V gene lookup returns CDR1 SGHRS and CDR2 YFSETQ.